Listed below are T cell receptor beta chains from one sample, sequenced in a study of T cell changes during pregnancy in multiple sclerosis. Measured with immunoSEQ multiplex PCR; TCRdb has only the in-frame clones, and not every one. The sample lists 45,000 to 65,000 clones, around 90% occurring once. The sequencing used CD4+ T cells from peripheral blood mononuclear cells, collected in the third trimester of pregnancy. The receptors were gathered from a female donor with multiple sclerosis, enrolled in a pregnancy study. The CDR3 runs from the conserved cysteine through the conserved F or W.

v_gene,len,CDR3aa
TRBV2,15,CASNLRAGGPGELFF
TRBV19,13,CASSLLANTEAFF
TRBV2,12,CASRGDNSPLHF
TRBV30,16,CAWSVGGGRANEKLFF
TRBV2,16,CASSVPASGALYEQYF
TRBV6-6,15,CASRTTGTGGDGYTF
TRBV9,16,CASSVARQPSMDTQYF
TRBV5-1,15,CASSLLAGGYNEQFF
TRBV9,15,CASSPNPGQGDGYTF
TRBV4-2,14,CASSPYTGNTEAFF
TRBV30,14,CAWSVWSGGNEQFF
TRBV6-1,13,CASRADSFTVQYF
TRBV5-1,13,CASSLDISYEQYF
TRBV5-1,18,CASSLARGGGPRGVGQFF
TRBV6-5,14,CASSRTGSNEKLFF
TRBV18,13,CASSGRDKNIQYF
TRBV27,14,CASSLAGPIYEQYF
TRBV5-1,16,CASSLVAARSTEKLFF
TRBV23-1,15,CASSQWRISSYEQYF
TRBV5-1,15,CASSLGDSNNQPQHF
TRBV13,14,CASSPPGHISEAFF
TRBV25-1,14,CASSEGAGQETQYF
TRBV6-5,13,CASSDSVIYGYTF
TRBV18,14,CASSPLAGGNEQYF
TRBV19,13,CASNSQQEDTQYF
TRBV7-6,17,CASSFAKDRVAGNTIYF
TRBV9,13,CASSGIASDEQYF
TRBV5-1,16,CASSYGGGGAGETQYF
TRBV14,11,CASSRSYTIYF
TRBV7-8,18,CASSLILSDRSLGVEAFF
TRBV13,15,CASNLAGARSYEQYF
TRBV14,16,CASSQVRVGGANVLTF
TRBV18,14,CASSPDRLPDTQYF
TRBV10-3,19,CAISPRVGTGDRGIDGYTF
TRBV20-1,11,CSARTGNEAFF
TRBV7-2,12,CASSPSSYEQYF
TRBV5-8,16,CASSFALGDDAGELFF
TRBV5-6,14,CASSLASVQETQYF
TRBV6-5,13,CASRVGQAYEQYF
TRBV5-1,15,CASSLRDRYQETQYF
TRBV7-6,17,CASSTRTGQPNTGELFF
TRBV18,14,CASSRMTGNTEAFF
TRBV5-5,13,CASSLEQSEKLFF
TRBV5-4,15,CASSPQSWASNEQYF
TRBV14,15,CASSQVTGIGNIQYF
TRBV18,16,CASSPVGTAKKETQYF
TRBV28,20,CASSFLWKPSGGVATDTQYF
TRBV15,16,CATSKDRDGSNQPQHF